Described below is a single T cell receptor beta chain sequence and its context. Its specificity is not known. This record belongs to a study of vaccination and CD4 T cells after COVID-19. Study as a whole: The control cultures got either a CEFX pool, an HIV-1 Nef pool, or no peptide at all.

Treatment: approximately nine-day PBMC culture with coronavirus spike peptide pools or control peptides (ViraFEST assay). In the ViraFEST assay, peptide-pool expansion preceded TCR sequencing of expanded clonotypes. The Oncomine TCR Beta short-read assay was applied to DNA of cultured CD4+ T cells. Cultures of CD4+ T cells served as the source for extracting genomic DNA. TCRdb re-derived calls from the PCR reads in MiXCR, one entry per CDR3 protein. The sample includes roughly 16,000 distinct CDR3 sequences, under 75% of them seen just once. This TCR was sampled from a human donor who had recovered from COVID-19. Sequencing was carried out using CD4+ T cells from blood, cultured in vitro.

This CDR3 is CAGTVENTEAFF. For the CDR3, the DNA is TGTGCCGGGACGGTGGAGAACACTGAAGCTTTCTTT. The chain couples TRBV2 to TRBJ1-1; D is perhaps TRBD1 (5 bases). Germline V lookup: CDR1 SNHLY, CDR2 FYNNEI. V was cut by 11 bases and J by 1 base, with 11 bases left in between. CDR3 length equals 12 residues.